This T cell receptor (beta chain) comes out of a study of blood T cell repertoires in COVID-19. Germline-derived CDR1 and CDR2 are KGHSH and LQKENI. The CDR3 sequence is 16 residues long. The V gene end was trimmed by 2 bases and the J gene end by 9 bases; junction bases not matched to a gene: 11. Sequencing used immunoSEQ multiplex PCR; TCRdb keeps in-frame clones, though not all of them. The top ten hold roughly a tenth of the sample, which has fewer than 250,000 clones, 70% to 90% seen once. The source of this sequence is a man aged 30 to 45 who had recovered from COVID-19. The V call is TRBV18, the J call TRBJ2-1; 9 nucleotides match TRBD1. What was sequenced was PBMCs or T cells enriched from blood (not recorded which). CDR3 sequence: CASSPGGSGTGSEQFF. The CDR3, as DNA: TGTGCCAGCTCACCAGGTGGATCGGGGACAGGGAGTGAGCAGTTCTTC.